This TCR beta chain was observed in a study of blood T cell repertoires in COVID-19. Study background: Sites in the United States, Italy and Spain provided acute and convalescent COVID-19 samples. From T cells, B-cell-depleted T cells, or PBMCs came the material, which was cDNA or gDNA.

V lost 5 bases to trimming and J lost 4 bases, with 15 bases between them. The CDR3 has 15 residues. Germline V lookup: CDR1 MDHEN, CDR2 SYDVKM. Original methodology: Amplification from reference gene primers served as the basis for estimated nucleated cell counts. Here immunoSEQ multiplex PCR was the method, and the copy in TCRdb shows in-frame clones only, minus some. Clone size and V and J calls were adopted from that table, with D and trimming inferred from the DNA. The profile shows nearly 110,000 clones, roughly nine tenths of them singletons. This clonotype was obtained from a man aged 40-49 years with active or convalescent COVID-19. The chain carries TRBV28 and TRBJ1-5, with D tentatively TRBD1 (6 bases). Sequences were obtained from peripheral blood. The CDR3 region is CASSRGGPSNQPQHF. The CDR3, as DNA: TGTGCCAGCAGTCGCGGGGGGCCGAGTAATCAGCCCCAGCATTTT.